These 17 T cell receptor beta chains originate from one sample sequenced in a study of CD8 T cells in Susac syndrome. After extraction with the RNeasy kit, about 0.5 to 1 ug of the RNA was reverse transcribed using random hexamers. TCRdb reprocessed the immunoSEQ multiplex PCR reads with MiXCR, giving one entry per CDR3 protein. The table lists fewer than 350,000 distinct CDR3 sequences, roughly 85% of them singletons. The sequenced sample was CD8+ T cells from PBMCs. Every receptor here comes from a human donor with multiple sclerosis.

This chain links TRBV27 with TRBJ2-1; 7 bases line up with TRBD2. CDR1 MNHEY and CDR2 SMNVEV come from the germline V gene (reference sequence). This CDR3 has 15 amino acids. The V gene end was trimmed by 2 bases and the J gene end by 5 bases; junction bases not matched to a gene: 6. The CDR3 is CASSLVAGFHNEQFF. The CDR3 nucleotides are TGTGCCAGCAGTTTAGTAGCGGGCTTTCACAATGAGCAGTTCTTC.

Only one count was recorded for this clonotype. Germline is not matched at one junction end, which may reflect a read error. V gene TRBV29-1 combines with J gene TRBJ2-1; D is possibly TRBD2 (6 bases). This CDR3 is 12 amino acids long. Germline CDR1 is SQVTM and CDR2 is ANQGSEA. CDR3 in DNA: TGCAGCGTTCCCACTAGCTACAATGAGCAGCTCTTC. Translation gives CSVPTSYNEQLF.

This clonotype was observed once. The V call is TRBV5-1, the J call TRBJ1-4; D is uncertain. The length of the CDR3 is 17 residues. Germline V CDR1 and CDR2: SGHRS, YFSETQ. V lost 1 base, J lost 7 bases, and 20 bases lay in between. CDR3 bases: TGCGCCAGCAGCTTGATCCCATTTTTGGGTGGTGTTGAAAAACTGTTTTTT. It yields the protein CASSLIPFLGGVEKLFF.

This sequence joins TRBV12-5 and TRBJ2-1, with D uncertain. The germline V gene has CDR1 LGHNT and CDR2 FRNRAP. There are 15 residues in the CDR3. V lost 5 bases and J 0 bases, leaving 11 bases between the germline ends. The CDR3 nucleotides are TGTGCTAGTGGTCCCGACTGGAGCTCCTACAATGAGCAGTTCTTC. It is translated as CASGPDWSSYNEQFF. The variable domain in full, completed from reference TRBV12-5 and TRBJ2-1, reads DARVTQTPRHKVTEMGQEVTMRCQPILGHNTVFWYRQTMMQGLELLAYFRNRAPLDDSGMPKDRFSAEMPDATLATLKIQPSEPRDSAVYFCASGPDWSSYNEQFFGPGTRLTVL.

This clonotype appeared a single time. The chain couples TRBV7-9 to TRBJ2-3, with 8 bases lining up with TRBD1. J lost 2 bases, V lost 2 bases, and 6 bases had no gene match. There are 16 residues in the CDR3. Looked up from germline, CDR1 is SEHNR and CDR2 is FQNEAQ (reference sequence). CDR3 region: CASSLFATGDTDTQYF. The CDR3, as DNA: TGTGCCAGCAGCTTATTCGCGACAGGGGACACAGATACGCAGTATTTT.

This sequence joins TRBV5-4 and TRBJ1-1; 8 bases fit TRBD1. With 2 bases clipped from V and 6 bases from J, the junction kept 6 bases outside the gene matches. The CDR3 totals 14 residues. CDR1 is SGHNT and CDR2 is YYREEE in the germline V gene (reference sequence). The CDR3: CASSFSTGAPEAFF. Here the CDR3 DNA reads TGTGCCAGCAGCTTTTCGACAGGGGCCCCTGAAGCTTTCTTT.

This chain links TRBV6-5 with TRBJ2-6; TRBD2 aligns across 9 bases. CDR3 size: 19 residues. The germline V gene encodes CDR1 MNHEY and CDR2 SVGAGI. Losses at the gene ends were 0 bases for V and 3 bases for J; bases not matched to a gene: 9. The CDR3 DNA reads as TGTGCCAGCAGTTACTCGATGGGTAGCGGGAGAATTGGGGCCAACGTCCTGACTTTC. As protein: CASSYSMGSGRIGANVLTF.

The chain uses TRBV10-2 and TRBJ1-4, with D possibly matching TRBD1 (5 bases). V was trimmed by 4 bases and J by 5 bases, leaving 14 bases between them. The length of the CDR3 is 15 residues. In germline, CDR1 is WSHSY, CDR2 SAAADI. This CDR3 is CASSGFKTANEKLFF. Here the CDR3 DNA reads TGCGCCAGCAGTGGATTTAAGACAGCGAATGAAAAACTGTTTTTT.

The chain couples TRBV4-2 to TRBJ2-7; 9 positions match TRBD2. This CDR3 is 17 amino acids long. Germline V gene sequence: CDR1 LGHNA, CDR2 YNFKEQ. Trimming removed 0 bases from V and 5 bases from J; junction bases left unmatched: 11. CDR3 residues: CASSQDTRREGSHEQYF. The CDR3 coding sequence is TGTGCCAGCAGCCAAGATACCAGGCGGGAGGGTTCCCACGAGCAGTACTTC.

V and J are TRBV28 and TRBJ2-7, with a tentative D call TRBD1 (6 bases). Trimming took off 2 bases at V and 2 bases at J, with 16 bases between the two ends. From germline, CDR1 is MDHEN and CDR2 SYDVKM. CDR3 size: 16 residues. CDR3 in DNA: TGTGCCAGCAGTTTAATGTTAGGGGACATCGCCTACGAGCAGTACTTC. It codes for CASSLMLGDIAYEQYF. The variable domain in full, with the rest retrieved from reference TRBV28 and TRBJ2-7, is DVKVTQSSRYLVKRTGEKVFLECVQDMDHENMFWYRQDPGLGLRLIYFSYDVKMKEKGDIPEGYSVSREKKERFSLILESASTNQTSMYLCASSLMLGDIAYEQYFGPGTRLTVT.

The CDR3 reads CASSWTGPETQYF. The CDR3 DNA sequence: TGTGCCAGCAGTTGGACAGGGCCGGAGACCCAGTACTTC. The chain recombines TRBV7-2 with TRBJ2-5; 8 bases fit TRBD1. The ends lost 6 bases at V and 5 bases at J; junction bases unmatched: 5. The CDR3 runs to 13 residues. Germline V gene data show CDR1 as SGHTA and CDR2 as FQGNSA.

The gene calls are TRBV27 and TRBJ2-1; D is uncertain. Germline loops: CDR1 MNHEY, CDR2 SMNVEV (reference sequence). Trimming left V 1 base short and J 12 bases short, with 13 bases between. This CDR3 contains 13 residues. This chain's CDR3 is CASSLFFGWGQFF. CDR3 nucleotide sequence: TGTGCCAGCAGTTTATTTTTTGGCTGGGGGCAGTTCTTC.

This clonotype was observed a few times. The DNA of the CDR3 is TGTGCCAGCAGCTTGGAGGCGGGAGCAGATACGCAGTATTTT. Its protein product is CASSLEAGADTQYF. This chain uses TRBV5-4 with TRBJ2-3; 7 positions agree with TRBD2. This CDR3 spans 14 amino acids. Looked up from germline, CDR1 is SGHNT and CDR2 is YYREEE (reference sequence). With V trimmed by 0 bases and J by 4 bases, 2 bases remained unmatched.

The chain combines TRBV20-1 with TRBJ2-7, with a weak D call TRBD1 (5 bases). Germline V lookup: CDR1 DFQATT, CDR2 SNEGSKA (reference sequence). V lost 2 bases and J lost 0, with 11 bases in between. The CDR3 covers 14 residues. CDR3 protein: CSARPDIDSYEQYF. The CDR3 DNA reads TGCAGTGCTAGACCGGACATCGACTCCTACGAGCAGTACTTC.

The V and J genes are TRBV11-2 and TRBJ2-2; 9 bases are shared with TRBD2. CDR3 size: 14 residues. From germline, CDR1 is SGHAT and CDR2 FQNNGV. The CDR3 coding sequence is TGTGCGGCTAGCGGGGAGGGGGACACCGGGGAGCTGTTTTTT. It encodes CAASGEGDTGELFF. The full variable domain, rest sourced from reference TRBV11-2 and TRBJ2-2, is EAGVAQSPRYKIIEKRQSVAFWCNPISGHATLYWYQQILGQGPKLLIQFQNNGVVDDSQLPKDRFSAERLKGVDSTLKIQPAKLEDSAVYLCAASGEGDTGELFFGEGSRLTVL.

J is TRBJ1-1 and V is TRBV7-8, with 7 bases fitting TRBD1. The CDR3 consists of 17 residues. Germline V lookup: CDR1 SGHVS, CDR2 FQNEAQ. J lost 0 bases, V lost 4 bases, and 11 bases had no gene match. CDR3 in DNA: TGTGCCAGCAGCTCAGGACAGGATGGGGACCTGAACACTGAAGCTTTCTTT. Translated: CASSSGQDGDLNTEAFF.

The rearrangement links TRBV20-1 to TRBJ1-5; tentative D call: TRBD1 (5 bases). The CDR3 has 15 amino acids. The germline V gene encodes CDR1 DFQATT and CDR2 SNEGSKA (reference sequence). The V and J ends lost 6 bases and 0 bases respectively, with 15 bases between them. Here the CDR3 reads CSASHAGYSNQPQHF. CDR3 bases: TGCAGTGCGAGTCACGCAGGGTATAGCAATCAGCCCCAGCATTTT.